This T cell receptor beta chain was found in a study of CD8+ T cells in alopecia areata. The sequencing template was cDNA reverse transcribed from extracted RNA. This table comes from immunoSEQ multiplex PCR, and its TCRdb copy is limited to in-frame clones, with some not included. The data hold over 150,000 clones, with about 53% observed a single time. The treatment here: oral pan-JAK inhibitor, 5-10 mg twice daily. Sampling of alopecia areata patients yielded lesional scalp punch biopsies as well as peripheral blood. CDR1 is SQVTM, CDR2 ANQGSEA, per germline. The CDR3 contains 14 residues. Points from the study as a whole: How baseline CD8+ expansion relates to response remains uncertain (there was one nonresponder).

As regards this clone: The antigen is unknown. Its ends do not fully match the called genes, so a read error is possible.

The TCR sequence derives from a human donor with alopecia areata. The input for sequencing was CD8+ T cells sorted from blood, taken at week 24, from a patient treated with tofacitinib. This chain joins TRBV29-1 and TRBJ2-3; D ambiguous. Here the CDR3 reads CSVEGGESRRTQYF. CDR3 DNA sequence: TGCAGCGTCGAAGGTGGTGAATCACGGCGTACGCAGTATTTT.